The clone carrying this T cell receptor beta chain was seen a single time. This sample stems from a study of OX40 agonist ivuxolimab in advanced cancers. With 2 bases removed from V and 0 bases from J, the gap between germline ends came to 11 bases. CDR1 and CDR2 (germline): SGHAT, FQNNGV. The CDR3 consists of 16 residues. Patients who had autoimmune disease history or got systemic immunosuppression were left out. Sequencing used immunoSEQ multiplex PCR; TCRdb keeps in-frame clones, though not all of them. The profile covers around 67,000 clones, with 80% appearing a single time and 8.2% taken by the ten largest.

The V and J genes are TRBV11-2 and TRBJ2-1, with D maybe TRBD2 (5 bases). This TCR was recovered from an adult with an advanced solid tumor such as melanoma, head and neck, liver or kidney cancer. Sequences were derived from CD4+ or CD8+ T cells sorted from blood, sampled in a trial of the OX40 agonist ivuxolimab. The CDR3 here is CASSLSQRSSYNEQFF. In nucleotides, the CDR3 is TGTGCCAGCAGCTTATCTCAGCGGAGCTCCTACAATGAGCAGTTCTTC.